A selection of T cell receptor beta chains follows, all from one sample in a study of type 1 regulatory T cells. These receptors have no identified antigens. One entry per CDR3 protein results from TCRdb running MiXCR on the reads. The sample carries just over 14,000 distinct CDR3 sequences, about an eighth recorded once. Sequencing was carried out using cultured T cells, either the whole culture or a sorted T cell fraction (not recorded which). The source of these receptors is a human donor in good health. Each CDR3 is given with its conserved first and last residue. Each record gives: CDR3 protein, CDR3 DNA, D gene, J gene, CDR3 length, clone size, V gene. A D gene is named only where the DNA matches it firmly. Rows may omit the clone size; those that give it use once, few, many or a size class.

CDR3aa: CASSLIAGGIQETQYF
CDR3nt: TGTGCCAGCAGTTTAATAGCGGGAGGGATACAAGAGACCCAGTACTTC
d_gene: TRBD2
j_gene: TRBJ2-5
len: 16
abundance: many
v_gene: TRBV12-3/TRBV12-4

CDR3aa: CASSNPGFNTGELFF
CDR3nt: TGTGCCAGCAGTAACCCAGGGTTCAACACCGGGGAGCTGTTTTTT
d_gene: .
j_gene: TRBJ2-2
len: 15
abundance: .
v_gene: TRBV25-1

CDR3aa: CASSVLLANNEQFF
CDR3nt: TGCGCCAGCAGCGTACTCCTAGCGAACAATGAGCAGTTCTTC
d_gene: .
j_gene: TRBJ2-1
len: 14
abundance: medium-sized
v_gene: TRBV5-1

CDR3aa: CASRLTEWGYGYTF
CDR3nt: TGTGCCAGCAGACTGACCGAGTGGGGGTATGGCTACACCTTC
d_gene: .
j_gene: TRBJ1-2
len: 14
abundance: .
v_gene: TRBV27

CDR3aa: CSASRGQGITYNEQFF
CDR3nt: TGCAGTGCTAGTCGGGGACAGGGAATAACCTACAATGAGCAGTTCTTC
d_gene: TRBD1
j_gene: TRBJ2-1
len: 16
abundance: many
v_gene: TRBV20-1

CDR3aa: CASSREASGSSGELFF
CDR3nt: TGTGCCAGCAGCCGTGAGGCTAGCGGGAGCTCCGGGGAGCTGTTTTTT
d_gene: TRBD2
j_gene: TRBJ2-2
len: 16
abundance: many
v_gene: TRBV3-1

CDR3aa: CANSLVPGQGYEQYF
CDR3nt: TGCGCCAACAGCTTGGTCCCCGGACAGGGCTACGAGCAGTACTTC
d_gene: TRBD1
j_gene: TRBJ2-7
len: 15
abundance: .
v_gene: TRBV5-1

CDR3aa: CASSSGLRKTQYF
CDR3nt: TGTGCCAGCAGTTCGGGACTAAGGAAGACCCAGTACTTC
d_gene: TRBD2
j_gene: TRBJ2-5
len: 13
abundance: .
v_gene: TRBV12-3/TRBV12-4

CDR3aa: CASSVLGNTEAFF
CDR3nt: TGTGCCAGCAGTGTTCTTGGGAACACTGAAGCTTTCTTT
d_gene: .
j_gene: TRBJ1-1
len: 13
abundance: many
v_gene: TRBV27

CDR3aa: CASSLLDHGYTF
CDR3nt: TGTGCCAGCAGTTTGCTTGACCATGGCTACACCTTC
d_gene: .
j_gene: TRBJ1-2
len: 12
abundance: many
v_gene: TRBV28

CDR3aa: CASSRGRMPEPYEQYF
CDR3nt: TGTGCCAGCTCCAGGGGCCGTATGCCGGAACCTTACGAGCAGTACTTC
d_gene: .
j_gene: TRBJ2-7
len: 16
abundance: many
v_gene: TRBV21-1

CDR3aa: CASSWNGADQETQYF
CDR3nt: TGCGCCAGCAGCTGGAATGGGGCAGACCAAGAGACCCAGTACTTC
d_gene: .
j_gene: TRBJ2-5
len: 15
abundance: many
v_gene: TRBV5-1

CDR3aa: CASSAYDSDNEQFF
CDR3nt: TGTGCCAGCAGCGCATACGACAGCGACAATGAGCAGTTCTTC
d_gene: .
j_gene: TRBJ2-1
len: 14
abundance: many
v_gene: TRBV9

CDR3aa: CASSLMYNEQFF
CDR3nt: TGTGCCAGCAGTTTAATGTACAATGAGCAGTTCTTC
d_gene: .
j_gene: TRBJ2-1
len: 12
abundance: few
v_gene: TRBV12-3/TRBV12-4

CDR3aa: CASSLLAEGTDTQYF
CDR3nt: TGTGCCAGCAGCTTACTGGCGGAGGGCACAGATACGCAGTATTTT
d_gene: .
j_gene: TRBJ2-3
len: 15
abundance: many
v_gene: TRBV7-9

CDR3aa: CASSPRRQDGYTF
CDR3nt: TGTGCCAGCTCACCACGTCGGCAGGATGGCTACACCTTC
d_gene: .
j_gene: TRBJ1-2
len: 13
abundance: many
v_gene: TRBV18

CDR3aa: CSAPKTGKKTQYF
CDR3nt: TGCAGTGCACCTAAGACAGGGAAGAAGACCCAGTACTTC
d_gene: TRBD1
j_gene: TRBJ2-5
len: 13
abundance: .
v_gene: TRBV20-1

CDR3aa: CAISARGDTQYF
CDR3nt: TGTGCCATCAGTGCTCGCGGAGATACGCAGTATTTT
d_gene: .
j_gene: TRBJ2-3
len: 12
abundance: many
v_gene: TRBV10-3

CDR3aa: CASSPGAGANTEAFF
CDR3nt: TGTGCCAGCTCACCGGGGGCAGGGGCGAACACTGAAGCTTTCTTT
d_gene: .
j_gene: TRBJ1-1
len: 15
abundance: .
v_gene: TRBV18

CDR3aa: CASSFAARANTDTQYF
CDR3nt: TGTGCCAGCAGTTTCGCGGCGCGGGCTAACACAGATACGCAGTATTTT
d_gene: .
j_gene: TRBJ2-3
len: 16
abundance: many
v_gene: TRBV28

CDR3aa: CASSADRNTGELFF
CDR3nt: TGTGCCAGCTCAGCCGACAGGAACACCGGGGAGCTGTTTTTT
d_gene: .
j_gene: TRBJ2-2
len: 14
abundance: many
v_gene: TRBV18

CDR3aa: CASSLPRYNEQFF
CDR3nt: TGTGCCAGCAGCTTACCGAGATACAATGAGCAGTTCTTC
d_gene: .
j_gene: TRBJ2-1
len: 13
abundance: many
v_gene: TRBV7-9

CDR3aa: CASQFGPTTEAFF
CDR3nt: TGTGCCAGCCAATTCGGGCCTACCACTGAAGCTTTCTTT
d_gene: .
j_gene: TRBJ1-1
len: 13
abundance: many
v_gene: TRBV6-2/TRBV6-3

CDR3aa: CSASGQGQRLHEQYF
CDR3nt: TGCAGTGCTTCCGGACAGGGACAGCGGCTCCACGAGCAGTACTTC
d_gene: TRBD1
j_gene: TRBJ2-7
len: 15
abundance: many
v_gene: TRBV20-1

CDR3aa: CASSPGTSGYEQYF
CDR3nt: TGTGCCAGCTCTCCCGGGACTAGCGGGTACGAGCAGTACTTC
d_gene: TRBD2
j_gene: TRBJ2-7
len: 14
abundance: many
v_gene: TRBV18

CDR3aa: CASSQGAGVGDTQYF
CDR3nt: TGTGCCAGCAGCCAAGGGGCGGGAGTGGGAGATACGCAGTATTTT
d_gene: TRBD2
j_gene: TRBJ2-3
len: 15
abundance: many
v_gene: TRBV4-2

CDR3aa: CASSLQGARTEAFF
CDR3nt: TGCGCCAGCAGCTTACAGGGGGCGCGCACTGAAGCTTTCTTT
d_gene: TRBD1
j_gene: TRBJ1-1
len: 14
abundance: many
v_gene: TRBV5-1

CDR3aa: CASRGSPGGELFF
CDR3nt: TGTGCCAGTCGTGGGAGCCCCGGCGGGGAGCTGTTTTTT
d_gene: .
j_gene: TRBJ2-2
len: 13
abundance: few
v_gene: TRBV12-3/TRBV12-4

CDR3aa: CSATPGGDGYTF
CDR3nt: TGCAGTGCTACCCCTGGTGGGGATGGCTACACCTTC
d_gene: .
j_gene: TRBJ1-2
len: 12
abundance: few
v_gene: TRBV20-1

CDR3aa: CASALTGVNEQYF
CDR3nt: TGCGCCAGCGCACTTACGGGGGTGAACGAGCAGTACTTC
d_gene: .
j_gene: TRBJ2-7
len: 13
abundance: many
v_gene: TRBV5-1

CDR3aa: CASSPGDRANYGYTF
CDR3nt: TGTGCCAGCAGCCCCGGGGACAGGGCTAACTATGGCTACACCTTC
d_gene: TRBD1
j_gene: TRBJ1-2
len: 15
abundance: many
v_gene: TRBV5-8

CDR3aa: CASSRTGGNQPQHF
CDR3nt: TGTGCCAGCAGCAGGACAGGGGGAAATCAGCCCCAGCATTTT
d_gene: TRBD1
j_gene: TRBJ1-5
len: 14
abundance: many
v_gene: TRBV12-3/TRBV12-4

CDR3aa: CASSAQGSTEAFF
CDR3nt: TGCGCCAGCAGCGCACAGGGAAGCACTGAAGCTTTCTTT
d_gene: .
j_gene: TRBJ1-1
len: 13
abundance: medium-sized
v_gene: TRBV5-1

CDR3aa: CAIKGDTGELFF
CDR3nt: TGTGCCATCAAAGGGGACACCGGGGAGCTGTTTTTT
d_gene: .
j_gene: TRBJ2-2
len: 12
abundance: many
v_gene: TRBV10-3

CDR3aa: CASSLDWTGPTYEQYF
CDR3nt: TGTGCCAGCAGCTTAGATTGGACAGGCCCTACCTACGAGCAGTACTTC
d_gene: TRBD1
j_gene: TRBJ2-7
len: 16
abundance: .
v_gene: TRBV11-2

CDR3aa: CPISAVSGTNTGELFF
CDR3nt: TGTCCCATCAGTGCGGTGTCCGGGACCAACACCGGGGAGCTGTTTTTT
d_gene: .
j_gene: TRBJ2-2
len: 16
abundance: .
v_gene: TRBV10-3

CDR3aa: CASSEALSGELFF
CDR3nt: TGTGCCAGCAGTGAAGCGTTATCCGGGGAGCTGTTTTTT
d_gene: .
j_gene: TRBJ2-2
len: 13
abundance: few
v_gene: TRBV6-1

CDR3aa: CASSQFVRAGGEQYF
CDR3nt: TGTGCCAGCAGCCAATTTGTACGGGCGGGGGGCGAGCAGTACTTC
d_gene: TRBD2
j_gene: TRBJ2-7
len: 15
abundance: many
v_gene: TRBV3-1

CDR3aa: CASKRITNTGELFF
CDR3nt: TGTGCCAGCAAGCGGATTACGAACACCGGGGAGCTGTTTTTT
d_gene: .
j_gene: TRBJ2-2
len: 14
abundance: many
v_gene: TRBV2

CDR3aa: CATGGKPTGELFF
CDR3nt: TGTGCCACAGGGGGGAAACCCACCGGGGAGCTGTTTTTT
d_gene: .
j_gene: TRBJ2-2
len: 13
abundance: many
v_gene: TRBV24-1

CDR3aa: CASSLGIAGPNTGELFF
CDR3nt: TGCGCCAGCAGCTTGGGGATAGCGGGACCAAACACCGGGGAGCTGTTTTTT
d_gene: TRBD2
j_gene: TRBJ2-2
len: 17
abundance: many
v_gene: TRBV5-1

CDR3aa: CASNTGGGRDNEQFF
CDR3nt: TGTGCCAGTAATACAGGGGGCGGCAGGGACAATGAGCAGTTCTTC
d_gene: TRBD1
j_gene: TRBJ2-1
len: 15
abundance: many
v_gene: TRBV19

CDR3aa: CASSLRTRDTQYF
CDR3nt: TGTGCCAGCAGCCTGAGAACAAGGGATACGCAGTATTTT
d_gene: .
j_gene: TRBJ2-3
len: 13
abundance: few
v_gene: TRBV5-6

CDR3aa: CATSDPRGAGEKLFF
CDR3nt: TGTGCCACCAGTGACCCAAGGGGCGCGGGAGAAAAACTGTTTTTT
d_gene: .
j_gene: TRBJ1-4
len: 15
abundance: few
v_gene: TRBV24-1

CDR3aa: CASSSYSGSSYEQYF
CDR3nt: TGTGCCAGCAGCTCTTATAGCGGGAGTTCGTACGAGCAGTACTTC
d_gene: TRBD2
j_gene: TRBJ2-7
len: 15
abundance: medium-sized
v_gene: TRBV7-8

CDR3aa: CASSQDLVGTDTQYF
CDR3nt: TGTGCCAGCAGCCAAGATTTGGTGGGGACAGATACGCAGTATTTT
d_gene: .
j_gene: TRBJ2-3
len: 15
abundance: many
v_gene: TRBV4-2

CDR3aa: CASGPRGPENEQFF
CDR3nt: TGCGCCAGCGGCCCCAGGGGCCCGGAAAATGAGCAGTTCTTC
d_gene: .
j_gene: TRBJ2-1
len: 14
abundance: many
v_gene: TRBV5-1

CDR3aa: CASRSASGNSYEQYF
CDR3nt: TGTGCCAGCAGGTCAGCAAGCGGGAACTCCTACGAGCAGTACTTC
d_gene: TRBD2
j_gene: TRBJ2-7
len: 15
abundance: few
v_gene: TRBV27

CDR3aa: CASSVRVMNTEAFF
CDR3nt: TGCGCCAGCAGCGTCAGGGTTATGAACACTGAAGCTTTCTTT
d_gene: .
j_gene: TRBJ1-1
len: 14
abundance: many
v_gene: TRBV5-1

CDR3aa: CASSLTAMNTEAFF
CDR3nt: TGTGCCAGCAGCTTAACAGCCATGAACACTGAAGCTTTCTTT
d_gene: .
j_gene: TRBJ1-1
len: 14
abundance: many
v_gene: TRBV7-2

CDR3aa: CASTHPTSGINNEQFF
CDR3nt: TGCGCCAGCACCCACCCGACTAGCGGGATAAACAATGAGCAGTTCTTC
d_gene: TRBD2
j_gene: TRBJ2-1
len: 16
abundance: many
v_gene: TRBV5-1

CDR3aa: CATSLGGNTEAFF
CDR3nt: TGTGCCACCAGCTTGGGGGGGAACACTGAAGCTTTCTTT
d_gene: .
j_gene: TRBJ1-1
len: 13
abundance: many
v_gene: TRBV2

CDR3aa: CAASPRVLSEQYF
CDR3nt: TGTGCCGCCAGCCCAAGAGTTCTGTCCGAGCAGTACTTC
d_gene: .
j_gene: TRBJ2-7
len: 13
abundance: few
v_gene: TRBV15

CDR3aa: CASKREGSLYEQYF
CDR3nt: TGTGCCAGCAAGAGGGAGGGCTCCCTCTACGAGCAGTACTTC
d_gene: TRBD2
j_gene: TRBJ2-7
len: 14
abundance: few
v_gene: TRBV6-6

CDR3aa: CASSPNRDTEAFF
CDR3nt: TGTGCCAGCTCACCTAACAGGGATACTGAAGCTTTCTTT
d_gene: .
j_gene: TRBJ1-1
len: 13
abundance: few
v_gene: TRBV18

CDR3aa: CSASLAGAETQYF
CDR3nt: TGCAGTGCTAGTTTAGCGGGAGCAGAGACCCAGTACTTC
d_gene: TRBD2
j_gene: TRBJ2-5
len: 13
abundance: many
v_gene: TRBV20-1

CDR3aa: CASRLDWEYGYTF
CDR3nt: TGTGCCAGCAGACTGGACTGGGAGTATGGCTACACCTTC
d_gene: .
j_gene: TRBJ1-2
len: 13
abundance: many
v_gene: TRBV6-2/TRBV6-3

CDR3aa: CSARRGGVFRETQYF
CDR3nt: TGCAGTGCTAGACGGGGGGGAGTATTCAGAGAGACCCAGTACTTC
d_gene: TRBD2
j_gene: TRBJ2-5
len: 15
abundance: many
v_gene: TRBV20-1

CDR3aa: CATQGAGGEQFF
CDR3nt: TGTGCCACACAGGGTGCGGGCGGTGAGCAGTTCTTC
d_gene: .
j_gene: TRBJ2-1
len: 12
abundance: many
v_gene: TRBV3-1

CDR3aa: CASSGQFETQYF
CDR3nt: TGTGCCAGTAGTGGGCAGTTTGAGACCCAGTACTTC
d_gene: .
j_gene: TRBJ2-5
len: 12
abundance: many
v_gene: TRBV19